Presented here are 9 T cell receptor beta chains from one specimen sequenced in a study of naive and memory T cell subsets. Two oligonucleotides, mixed equimolar, formed the beta constant-region primer covering TRBC1 and TRBC2. Ligated cDNA was amplified by four rounds of PCR with nested alpha and beta constant-region primers and SP2. TCRdb re-analysed the UMI-ligation and nested PCR reads in MiXCR, keeping a single row per CDR3 protein. The profile shows tens of thousands of distinct CDR3 sequences, approximately 10% of them singletons. The sample comprised naive CD8+ T cells from blood. The receptors here all came from a human donor in good health.

In this sample, this clonotype turned up many times. This rearrangement joins TRBV5-1 to TRBJ2-3; D not resolved. This CDR3 spans 14 amino acids. V was pared by 2 bases and J by 4 bases, with 11 bases between. CDR1 is SGHRS and CDR2 is YFSETQ in the germline V gene. This CDR3 is CASSFLASSDTQYF. The CDR3 nucleotides read TGCGCCAGCAGCTTCCTTGCTAGTTCAGATACGCAGTATTTT.

This clonotype was detected ten times or more. The chain carries TRBV4-3 and TRBJ2-1; a weak D match, TRBD2 (6 bases). Trimming shortened V by 0 bases and J by 7 bases, and 10 bases separated the two germline ends. The germline CDR1 and CDR2 sequences are LGHNA and YSLEER. CDR3 length: 14 amino acids. CDR3 nucleotide sequence: TGCGCCAGCAGCCAAGATGGACTATGGAATGAGCAGTTCTTC. Encoded protein: CASSQDGLWNEQFF.

The rearrangement joins TRBV7-9 to TRBJ2-7; D call uncertain. The CDR3 is made up of 15 amino acids. Germline V CDR1 and CDR2: SEHNR, FQNEAQ (reference sequence). V lost 4 bases and J 4 bases, leaving 17 bases between the germline ends. CDR3 sequence: CASSSSNTSSYEQYF. CDR3 nucleotide sequence: TGTGCCAGCAGCTCCTCGAACACCTCTTCTTACGAGCAGTACTTC.

This clonotype came up many times. The chain has TRBV20-1 and TRBJ2-7; TRBD2 matches at 8 bases. Trimming removed 1 base from V and 3 bases from J; junction bases left unmatched: 8. Per the germline V gene, CDR1 is DFQATT and CDR2 is SNEGSKA (reference sequence). The CDR3 totals 15 residues. The CDR3 here is CSARAFSGADYEQYF. The CDR3 bases are TGCAGTGCTAGAGCATTTAGCGGGGCCGACTACGAGCAGTACTTC.

This chain links TRBV3-1 with TRBJ1-4; D call uncertain. Trimming removed 0 bases at V and 1 base at J, with 9 bases between. There are 16 residues in the CDR3. From germline, CDR1 is LGHDT and CDR2 YNNKEL (reference sequence). CDR3 in amino acids: CASSQERILTNEKLFF. The CDR3 DNA reads TGTGCCAGCAGCCAAGAGCGGATCCTAACTAATGAAAAACTGTTTTTT.

In this sample, this clonotype turned up many times. This chain links TRBV5-4 with TRBJ2-7; D is uncertain. Germline V gene lookup returns CDR1 SGHNT and CDR2 YYREEE (reference sequence). The CDR3 contains 15 residues. V gave up 0 bases and J gave up 1 base, with 11 bases separating them. The CDR3 loop reads CASSLASAGSYEQYF. Here the CDR3 DNA reads TGTGCCAGCAGCTTGGCCAGCGCCGGTTCCTACGAGCAGTACTTC.

This clonotype was found a few times. This rearrangement joins TRBV7-9 to TRBJ2-7, with TRBD2 identical over 11 bases. This CDR3 region has 15 residues. The ends lost 4 bases at V and 3 bases at J; junction bases unmatched: 5. Germline CDR1 and CDR2: SEHNR and FQNEAQ (reference sequence). The CDR3 region is CASSSFLAGGYEQYF. The CDR3 DNA is TGTGCCAGCAGCTCCTTTCTAGCGGGAGGCTACGAGCAGTACTTC.

This clonotype was recorded at least ten times. The rearrangement links TRBV19 to TRBJ2-1; TRBD1 is a possible D gene (6 bases). Germline V gene data show CDR1 as LNHDA and CDR2 as SQIVND (reference sequence). The V end was cut by 8 bases, the J end by 8 bases, with 19 bases between. The CDR3 runs 14 residues. CDR3 sequence (DNA): TGTGCCAGTGGACACAGGGTAGAAAGAGATGAGCAGTTCTTC. This codes for CASGHRVERDEQFF.

The chain joins TRBV12-3 or TRBV12-4 to TRBJ2-3; TRBD2 matches at 7 bases. CDR3 size: 15 residues. The V segment lost 2 bases and the J segment 4 bases; nucleotides outside the gene matches: 6. The CDR3 sequence is CASSLLGGASDTQYF. In DNA form, the CDR3 reads TGTGCCAGCAGTTTATTGGGAGGGGCTTCAGATACGCAGTATTTT.